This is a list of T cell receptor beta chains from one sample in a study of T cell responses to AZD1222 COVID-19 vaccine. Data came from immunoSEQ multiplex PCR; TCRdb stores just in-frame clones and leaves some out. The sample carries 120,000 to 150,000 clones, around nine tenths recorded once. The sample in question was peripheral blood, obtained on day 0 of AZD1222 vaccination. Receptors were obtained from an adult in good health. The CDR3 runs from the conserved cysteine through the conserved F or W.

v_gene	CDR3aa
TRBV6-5	CASSADSNQPQHF
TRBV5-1	CASSLVGSNEKLFF
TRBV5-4	CASSLGKQSGELFF
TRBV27	CASSLYPYTYSGRGDNEQFF
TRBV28	CASSVDRGTGNTEAFF
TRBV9	CASSVGGAGNQPQHF
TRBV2	CASRETGFKEKLFF
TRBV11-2	CASSIRGPSYNEQFF
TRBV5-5	CASSLGTGGFRNYGYTF
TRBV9	CASSVAAGGDNSPLHF
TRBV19	CASSNPAPPGYTF
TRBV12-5	CASGGGREQYF
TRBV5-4	CASSFEPARNEQFF
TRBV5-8	CASSLDGTGDEQYF
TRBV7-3	CASSFGQNTGELFF
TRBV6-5	CASGAGEDSPLHF
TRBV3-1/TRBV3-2	CASSQGGAPTNEKLFF
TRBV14	CASSPRLGGFEKLFF
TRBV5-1	CASSLAPSPVFF
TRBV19	CASSRDIIYGYTF
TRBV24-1	CATRGTGDAGELFF
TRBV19	CASSIPGGLSYEQYF
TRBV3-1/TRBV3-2	CASSQASVAVNTGELFF
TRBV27	CASSPHRLSDTQYF
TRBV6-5	CASSYRDTEAFF
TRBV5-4	CASSLDVGLAGGGEQFF
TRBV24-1	CATSYLGEQFF
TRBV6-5	CASSRDPWNQPQHF
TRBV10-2	CASSESRDSPLFGYGYTF
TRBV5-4	CASSLSRQANTEAFF
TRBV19	CASSKARGGAVYGYTF
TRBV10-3	CAISESQRGGSHEQYF
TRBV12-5	CASGLSRGGVLSTDTQYF
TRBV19	CASSSRGLNTGELFF
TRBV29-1	CSGTGQETQYF
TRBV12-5	CASVPPGPGAEQYF
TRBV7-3	CASNQSKRASRYF
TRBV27	CASTLGGVDRGLNTEAFF
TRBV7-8	CASSLAFPMGGGGYTF
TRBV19	CASSIEIGTRETQYF